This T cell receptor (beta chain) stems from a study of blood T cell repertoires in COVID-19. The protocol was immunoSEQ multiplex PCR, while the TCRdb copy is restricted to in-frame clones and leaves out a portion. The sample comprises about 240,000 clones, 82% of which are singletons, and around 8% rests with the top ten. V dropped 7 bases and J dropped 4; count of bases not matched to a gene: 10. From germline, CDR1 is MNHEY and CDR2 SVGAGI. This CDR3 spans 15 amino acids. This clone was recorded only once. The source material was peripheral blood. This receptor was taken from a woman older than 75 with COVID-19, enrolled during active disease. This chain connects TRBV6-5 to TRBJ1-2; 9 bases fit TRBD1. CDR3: CASTDWTGEGYGYTF. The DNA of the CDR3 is TGTGCCAGCACCGACTGGACAGGGGAAGGCTATGGCTACACCTTC.